Listed here is a single T cell receptor (beta chain). The antigen remains unidentified. Sequencing used immunoSEQ multiplex PCR; TCRdb keeps in-frame clones, though not all of them. The repertoire consists of just over 45,000 clones, with less than 70% occurring once and the leading ten covering more than 10%. These data come from a study of cytotoxic CD8 clonotypes in ibrutinib-treated CLL. Study context: By median roughly 68 months, around twelve had progressed and approximately 14 stayed remitted; responses had been 2 complete and some 25 partial. A median roughly 11 months of treatment, range 6 to 36, preceded the collection of response samples. Study conclusions and caveats: The public clonotypes identified were infrequent and showed contraction or stability on treatment.

CDR1 and CDR2 (germline): KGHSH, LQKENI. The CDR3 loop spans 14 amino acids. V shed 3 bases and J 8 bases; nucleotides not matched to a gene: 8. The receptor comes from a human donor with chronic lymphocytic leukemia. The material was PBMCs, obtained after 12 months of ibrutinib treatment. The chain has TRBV18 and TRBJ1-2; the match to TRBD1 covers 8 bases. CDR3 loop: CASSPDRESGGYTF. In nucleotides, the CDR3 is TGTGCCAGCTCACCGGACAGGGAGTCGGGCGGCTACACCTTC.